Ten or more counts support the clone carrying this T cell receptor beta chain. No antigen is known for it. This sample is drawn from a study of T-cell memory formation after mild COVID-19. Regarding the study as a whole: Prior to infection, memory already included some responding clones, suggesting cross-reactive memory joined. Unconfirmed was the SARS-CoV-2 specificity of second-wave clones that peaked on day 37.

The germline V gene encodes CDR1 DFQATT and CDR2 SNEGSKA (reference sequence). The germline V and J ends were trimmed by 2 bases and 3 bases, with 17 bases remaining between them. The length of the CDR3 is 16 residues. TCR alpha and TCR beta cDNA libraries with sample barcodes and UMIs came from 5'RACE using constant-segment primers. TCRdb called the 5' RACE reads again in MiXCR, with one record for every CDR3 protein. The sample lists tens of thousands of distinct CDR3 sequences, 21% occurring once. The sequence was collected from an adult who had mild COVID-19 (a few samples of this study predate the infection). Cell type and time point are not known. This chain links TRBV20-1 with TRBJ1-5, with D possibly being TRBD1 (6 bases). What was sequenced was PBMCs or a T cell subset sorted from them (not recorded which). The CDR3 DNA sequence: TGCAGTGCTAGAAGCCGGACAGTTGCTTTCAATCAGCCCCAGCATTTT. It encodes CSARSRTVAFNQPQHF.